Shown below are 25 T cell receptor beta chains from a single sample sequenced in a study of spatial heterogeneity in lung cancer. The time point: sample taken at primary tumor resection. The authors sequenced whole RNA from tumor, nontumor lung or frozen PBMC without sorting. TCRdb reprocessed the 5' RACE reads via MiXCR and lists one record per CDR3 protein. The sample includes 48,000 or so distinct CDR3 sequences, less than 6% seen only once; the top ten take over 8.5%. Here the sequenced sample was PBMCs, taken at surgery. The source of these receptors is a male donor with early-stage non-small cell lung cancer.

In its sample, this clonotype was seen many times. The chain has TRBV4-2 and TRBJ2-7; D gene ambiguous. In germline, CDR1 is LGHNA, CDR2 YNFKEQ. The CDR3 spans 15 residues. V was pared by 0 bases and J by 2 bases, with 11 bases between. In nucleotides, the CDR3 is TGTGCCAGCAGCCAAGATTCGAGGCCCCCCTACGAGCAGTACTTC. Translating gives CASSQDSRPPYEQYF.

This clonotype was detected ten times or more. This chain connects TRBV27 to TRBJ1-4, with D perhaps TRBD1 (5 bases). V was shortened by 6 bases and J by 10 bases, with 12 bases between the two germline ends. The CDR3 runs 12 residues. CDR1 MNHEY and CDR2 SMNVEV come from the germline V gene (reference sequence). DNA for the CDR3: TGTGCCAGCAGCGGGGCAGGTGGAAAACTGTTTTTT. Residues: CASSGAGGKLFF. Full variable domain (outside the CDR3, taken from reference TRBV27 and TRBJ1-4): EAQVTQNPRYLITVTGKKLTVTCSQNMNHEYMSWYRQDPGLGLRQIYYSMNVEVTDKGDVPEGYKVSRKEKRNFPLILESPSPNQTSLYFCASSGAGGKLFFGSGTQLSVL.

This clonotype was picked up many times. The V gene is TRBV7-9, the J gene TRBJ2-7, with 7 bases identical to TRBD1. The CDR3 sequence is 14 residues long. V gave up 4 bases and J gave up 4 bases; unmatched junction bases: 7. Looked up from germline, CDR1 is SEHNR and CDR2 is FQNEAQ (reference sequence). The CDR3 DNA sequence: TGTGCCAGCAGCTCTCCGGGACAGCCATACGAGCAGTACTTC. This encodes CASSSPGQPYEQYF.

This clonotype was counted ten times or more. The chain couples TRBV28 to TRBJ1-1; no definite D call. The CDR3 has 15 amino acids. Germline V gene lookup returns CDR1 MDHEN and CDR2 SYDVKM. Trimming took off 5 bases at V and 7 bases at J, with 20 bases between the two ends. The CDR3 loop is CASSRYMTGPSEAFF. The CDR3 DNA sequence: TGTGCCAGCAGTAGGTATATGACGGGTCCGAGTGAAGCTTTCTTT.

For this clonotype: Since a much larger clone is just one base distant, this may be a read error. The genes are TRBV5-1 and TRBJ2-4, with D possibly matching TRBD1 (6 bases). Germline V gives CDR1 SGHRS, CDR2 YFSETQ. There are 15 residues in the CDR3. DNA for the CDR3: TGCGCCGGCAGCTCCTCAGGGACACCGACGGACATTCAGTACTTC. As protein: CAGSSSGTPTDIQYF.

This clonotype was observed many times. The chain has TRBV2 and TRBJ1-5; a weak D match, TRBD1 (5 bases). Deletions cut 6 bases from V and 0 bases from J, with 12 bases between. Germline CDR1 SNHLY, CDR2 FYNNEI. The CDR3 covers 15 residues. The CDR3 loop is CASRRDGNSNQPQHF. Written as DNA, the CDR3 is TGTGCCAGCAGACGGGACGGAAATAGCAATCAGCCCCAGCATTTT.

This clonotype was picked up many times. The rearrangement links TRBV20-1 to TRBJ2-5; D is ambiguous. The germline CDR1 and CDR2 sequences are DFQATT and SNEGSKA (reference sequence). The CDR3 loop spans 14 amino acids. V lost 3 bases to trimming and J lost 2 bases, with 13 bases between them. This CDR3 is CSASPDSIQETQYF. The CDR3 nucleotides read TGCAGTGCTAGCCCAGACTCCATTCAAGAGACCCAGTACTTC.

This clonotype was detected many times. The rearrangement joins TRBV7-8 to TRBJ2-2, with D tentatively TRBD2 (6 bases). V lost 5 bases, J lost 4 bases, and 14 bases lay in between. The CDR3 totals 15 residues. Germline-derived CDR1 and CDR2 are SGHVS and FQNEAQ. The chain's CDR3 is CASSKGLARTGELFF. CDR3 sequence (DNA): TGTGCCAGCAGCAAGGGGCTAGCGCGCACCGGGGAGCTGTTTTTT.

This clonotype has at least ten counts. DNA for the CDR3: TGTGCCAGCAGTCTCCCGACAGTCCAGCAGGGCTATGGCTACACCTTC. Protein product: CASSLPTVQQGYGYTF. This chain links TRBV28 with TRBJ1-2, with D maybe TRBD1 (5 bases). Trimming stripped 5 bases from V and 4 bases from J, with 20 bases between. This CDR3 comprises 16 residues. Germline V gene sequence: CDR1 MDHEN, CDR2 SYDVKM.

This clonotype was seen many times. This rearrangement joins TRBV28 to TRBJ1-2; 9 bases align to TRBD1. The junction had 8 bases not matched to a gene; V was cut back by 10 bases and J by 5 bases. The germline V gene encodes CDR1 MDHEN and CDR2 SYDVKM. The CDR3 has 13 residues. CDR3 sequence reads: CAITGGFGYGYTF. CDR3 bases: TGTGCCATCACAGGGGGCTTTGGGTATGGCTACACCTTC.

The sample holds many counts of this clonotype. The chain combines TRBV6-6 with TRBJ2-7, with D perhaps assigned TRBD1 or TRBD2 (6 bases each). Deletions cut 6 bases from V and 1 base from J, with 13 bases between. This CDR3 is 14 amino acids long. Germline V gene lookup returns CDR1 MNHNY and CDR2 SVGAGI (reference sequence). The CDR3 sequence is CASRSTGRSYEQYF. In nucleotides, the CDR3 is TGTGCCAGCAGATCAACAGGGAGGTCCTACGAGCAGTACTTC.

This clonotype was counted many times. The rearrangement links TRBV20-1 to TRBJ2-2, with D possibly being TRBD1 (5 bases). The ends were cut back, 3 bases at V and 6 bases at J, with 14 bases in the middle. Germline V gene data show CDR1 as DFQATT and CDR2 as SNEGSKA (reference sequence). The CDR3 loop spans 14 amino acids. The CDR3 region has the DNA TGCAGTGCTAGCCCCAGGGTCCAACCCGGGGAGCTGTTTTTT. Translating gives CSASPRVQPGELFF.

This clonotype was counted many times. The CDR3 DNA follows: TGTGCCAGCAGGAAGGGACAGGGGGCGCGCACTGAAGCTTTCTTT. This sequence encodes CASRKGQGARTEAFF. The chain carries TRBV27 and TRBJ1-1, with 12 positions matching TRBD1. The CDR3 consists of 15 residues. Germline trimming cut 6 bases from V and 4 bases from J; bases unmatched to any gene: 6. CDR1 MNHEY and CDR2 SMNVEV come from the germline V gene (reference sequence).

This clonotype came up many times. The genes are TRBV6-1 and TRBJ1-5, with 7 bases lining up with TRBD1. The CDR3 totals 14 residues. Germline loops: CDR1 MNHNS, CDR2 SASEGT. V dropped 6 bases and J dropped 3; count of bases not matched to a gene: 5. CDR3 coding DNA: TGTGCCAGCAGGGAGGGACAGATCAATCAGCCCCAGCATTTT. This sequence encodes CASREGQINQPQHF.

The sample holds a few counts of this clonotype. The chain combines TRBV4-3 with TRBJ2-1; D unclear. The CDR3 is made up of 14 amino acids. Germline-derived CDR1 and CDR2 are LGHNA and YSLEER. The ends were cut back, 0 bases at V and 7 bases at J, with 10 bases in the middle. CDR3 sequence: CASSQDAAGNEQFF. The CDR3 bases are TGCGCCAGCAGCCAAGACGCCGCCGGGAATGAGCAGTTCTTC.

This clonotype was observed many times. This chain's CDR3 is CASSPFGAGETGELFF. CDR3 sequence (DNA): TGTGCCAGCAGCCCTTTTGGCGCGGGAGAAACCGGGGAGCTGTTTTTT. The chain joins TRBV5-5 to TRBJ2-2; TRBD2 matches 7 bases. The CDR3 is 16 residues long. V gave up 4 bases and J gave up 5 bases; unmatched junction bases: 11. Germline V lookup: CDR1 SGHKS, CDR2 YYEKEE (reference sequence).

This clonotype was picked up many times. The chain couples TRBV2 to TRBJ2-7, with 9 positions matching TRBD2. CDR3 size: 15 residues. Germline trimming cut 5 bases from V and 3 bases from J; bases unmatched to any gene: 8. Germline values: CDR1 SNHLY, CDR2 FYNNEI. CDR3 DNA: TGTGCCAGCAGTCCCCGGGTTAGCGGGAGCTACGAGCAGTACTTC. Protein sequence: CASSPRVSGSYEQYF. Complete variable domain (other parts from reference TRBV2 and TRBJ2-7): EPEVTQTPSHQVTQMGQEVILRCVPISNHLYFYWYRQILGQKVEFLVSFYNNEISEKSEIFDDQFSVERPDGSNFTLKIRSTKLEDSAMYFCASSPRVSGSYEQYFGPGTRLTVT.

In this sample, this clonotype turned up many times. The chain uses TRBV7-9 and TRBJ1-1; no reliable D call. Per the germline V gene, CDR1 is SEHNR and CDR2 is FQNEAQ (reference sequence). The CDR3 has 14 residues. Trimming took 1 base from V and 1 from J, leaving 7 bases between them. CDR3 protein: CASSLGQENTEAFF. CDR3 nucleotide sequence: TGTGCCAGCAGCTTAGGGCAAGAGAACACTGAAGCTTTCTTT.

Ten or more counts support this clonotype. The chain couples TRBV19 to TRBJ2-5; D is possibly TRBD1 (6 bases). Germline V gene data show CDR1 as LNHDA and CDR2 as SQIVND (reference sequence). This CDR3 is built from 14 residues. Between the trimmed V and J ends, which lost 5 bases and 0 bases, there was a span of 10 bases. For the CDR3, the DNA is TGTGCCAGTAGTTTCCGGGACAACCAAGAGACCCAGTACTTC. Translating gives CASSFRDNQETQYF.

This clonotype was seen at least ten times. The chain has TRBV12-5 and TRBJ2-1; D might be TRBD1 or TRBD2, each matching 5 bases. The V gene's germline CDR1 is LGHNT and CDR2 FRNRAP. V lost 3 bases and J lost 4, with 19 bases in between. The CDR3 is 17 amino acids. This CDR3 reads CASGFPGARKTYNEQFF. DNA of the CDR3: TGTGCTAGTGGTTTCCCCGGGGCCCGGAAAACTTACAATGAGCAGTTCTTC.

Ten or more counts support this clonotype. This chain links TRBV7-8 with TRBJ1-6; TRBD1 matches 9 bases. Germline V gene lookup returns CDR1 SGHVS and CDR2 FQNEAQ. The CDR3 covers 15 residues. J lost 7 bases, V lost 4 bases, and 5 bases had no gene match. The CDR3 coding sequence is TGTGCCAGCAGCTCACAGGGGGCAGTAAATTCACCCCTCCACTTT. It is translated as CASSSQGAVNSPLHF.

This clonotype has at least ten counts. The gene calls are TRBV19 and TRBJ2-1, with no clear D. Per the germline V gene, CDR1 is LNHDA and CDR2 is SQIVND (reference sequence). V was cut by 4 bases and J by 9 bases, with 13 bases left in between. This CDR3 has 13 residues. This CDR3 reads CASSNTRGTEQFF. As DNA, the CDR3 is TGTGCCAGTAGTAACACCCGAGGTACTGAGCAGTTCTTC. Supplemented by reference TRBV19 and TRBJ2-1, the full variable domain reads DGGITQSPKYLFRKEGQNVTLSCEQNLNHDAMYWYRQDPGQGLRLIYYSQIVNDFQKGDIAEGYSVSREKKESFPLTVTSAQKNPTAFYLCASSNTRGTEQFFGPGTRLTVL.

This clonotype was found many times. The chain joins TRBV7-9 to TRBJ2-1, with D perhaps TRBD2 (5 bases). This CDR3 has 17 residues. The germline gives CDR1 SEHNR, CDR2 FQNEAQ (reference sequence). V lost 5 bases, J lost 5 bases, and 22 bases lay in between. The CDR3 loop is CASSLIGRAFNDNEQFF. The CDR3 region has the DNA TGTGCCAGCAGCCTCATTGGGAGAGCCTTTAACGACAATGAGCAGTTCTTC.

This clonotype was seen repeatedly, ten times or more. The chain links TRBV14 to TRBJ2-1; 10 nucleotides align to TRBD2. Losses at the gene ends were 1 base for V and 3 bases for J; bases not matched to a gene: 0. In germline, CDR1 is SGHDN, CDR2 FVKESK. The CDR3 length is 15 residues. CDR3 nucleotide sequence: TGTGCCAGCAGCCAAGCTAGCGGGGGCTACAATGAGCAGTTCTTC. Translated: CASSQASGGYNEQFF.

This clonotype was seen many times. This rearrangement joins TRBV10-3 to TRBJ2-7, with TRBD2 identical over 9 bases. J lost 6 bases, V lost 3 bases, and 6 bases had no gene match. The CDR3 is made up of 14 amino acids. CDR1 is ENHRY and CDR2 is SYGVKD in the germline V gene. This CDR3 reads CAISDLAGSSEQYF. DNA for the CDR3: TGTGCCATCAGTGACCTAGCGGGATCGTCCGAGCAGTACTTC.